The clone carrying this TCR beta chain came up many times. The entry originates in a study of shared clonotypes between healthy human individuals. With 0 bases removed from V and 2 bases from J, the gap between germline ends came to 11 bases. Germline V gene sequence: CDR1 MNHEY, CDR2 SMNVEV (reference sequence). The CDR3 length is 16 residues. Sequencing used immunoSEQ multiplex PCR; TCRdb keeps in-frame clones, though not all of them. The sample lists around 120,000 clones; 65% to 75% were seen once. The gene calls are TRBV27 and TRBJ1-5; weak D call: TRBD1 (6 bases). The sequence came from a woman aged 30 to 39 in good health. Sequenced: memory CD8+ T cells sorted from blood. Noted subset: CD45RO+ cells pooled with CCR7-negative TemRA cells. The CDR3 coding sequence is TGTGCCAGCAGTTTATCCGGGGGCTTGCGCAATCAGCCCCAGCATTTT. Its translation: CASSLSGGLRNQPQHF.